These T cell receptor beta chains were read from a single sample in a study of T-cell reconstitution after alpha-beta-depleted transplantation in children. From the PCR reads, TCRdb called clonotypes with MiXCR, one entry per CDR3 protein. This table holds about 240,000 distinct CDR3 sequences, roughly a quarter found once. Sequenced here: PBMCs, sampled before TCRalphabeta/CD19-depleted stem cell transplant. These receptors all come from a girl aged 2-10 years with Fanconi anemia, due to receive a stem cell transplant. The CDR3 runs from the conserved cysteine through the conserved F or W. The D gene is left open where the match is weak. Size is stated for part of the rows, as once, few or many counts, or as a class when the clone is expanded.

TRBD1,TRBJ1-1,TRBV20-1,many,TGCAGTGCCCAAAACCGGGACAGGGGGCACACTGAAGCTTTCTTT,CSAQNRDRGHTEAFF
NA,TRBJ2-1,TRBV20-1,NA,TGCAGTGCTAGGGGCTACCCGACAGGAAGAGGGAATGAGCAGTTCTTC,CSARGYPTGRGNEQFF
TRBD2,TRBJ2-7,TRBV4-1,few,TGCGCCAGCAGCCTTGACTCACTAGCGGGATCTTACGAGCAGTACTTC,CASSLDSLAGSYEQYF
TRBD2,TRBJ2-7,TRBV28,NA,TGTGCCAGCAGTAAATGGACTAGCGGGAGAGGTACCTACGAGCAGTACTTC,CASSKWTSGRGTYEQYF
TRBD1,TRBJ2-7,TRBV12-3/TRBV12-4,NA,TGTGCCAGCAGTCTCGGGACAGCTGTCTACGAGCAGTACTTC,CASSLGTAVYEQYF
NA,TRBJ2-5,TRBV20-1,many,TGCAGTGCTAGAGAAGGGGAGAGGGAGACCCAGTACTTC,CSAREGERETQYF
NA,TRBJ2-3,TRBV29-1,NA,TGCAGCGTTCTTTCTCAGGCAGGGACCGTTAGTGCCACAGATACGCAGTATTTT,CSVLSQAGTVSATDTQYF
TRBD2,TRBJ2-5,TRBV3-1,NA,TGTGCCAGCAGCCTCCCGGGACTAGCTCAAGAGACCCAGTACTTC,CASSLPGLAQETQYF
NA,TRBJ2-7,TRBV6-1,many,TGTGCCAGCAGCACCATAGACAGGCCAGCCCGCTACGAGCAGTACTTC,CASSTIDRPARYEQYF
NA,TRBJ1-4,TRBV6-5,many,TGTGCCAGCAGTTCGCCGCGGGGGACTAATGAAAAACTGTTTTTT,CASSSPRGTNEKLFF
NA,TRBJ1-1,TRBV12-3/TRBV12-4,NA,TGTGCCAGCAGTCCCCCCATGGGAACTGAAGCTTTCTTT,CASSPPMGTEAFF
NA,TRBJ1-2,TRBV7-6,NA,TGTGCCAGCAGCTTAATAGGAGGGATCTATGGCTACACCTTC,CASSLIGGIYGYTF
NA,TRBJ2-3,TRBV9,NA,TGTGCCAGCAGCGTAGGAGGGGGGGGGACAGATACGCAGTATTTT,CASSVGGGGTDTQYF
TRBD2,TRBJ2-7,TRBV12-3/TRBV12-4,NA,TGTGCCAGCAACGTAGCGGGGACCTACGAGCAGTACTTC,CASNVAGTYEQYF
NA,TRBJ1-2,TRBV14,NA,TGTGCCAGCAGCCAATTAGAGGACTATGGCTACACCTTC,CASSQLEDYGYTF
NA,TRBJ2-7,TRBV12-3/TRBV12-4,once,TGTGCCAGCAGTTTAGGCGGGCAGTACTTC,CASSLGGQYF
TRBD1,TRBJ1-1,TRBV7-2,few,TGTGCCAGCAGCCTAGTCGACTACCGGGACAGGGGGAGAGCTGAAGCTTTCTTT,CASSLVDYRDRGRAEAFF
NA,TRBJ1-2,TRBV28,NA,TGTGCCAGCAGTTTCGGGGATTCTAACTATGGCTACACCTTC,CASSFGDSNYGYTF
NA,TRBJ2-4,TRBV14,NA,TGTGCCAGCAGCCATTCGCGTCACATTCAGTACTTC,CASSHSRHIQYF
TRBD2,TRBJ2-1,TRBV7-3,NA,TGTGCCAGCAGCCACGGACTAGTCTCCTACAATGAGCAGTTCTTC,CASSHGLVSYNEQFF
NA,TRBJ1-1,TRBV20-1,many,TGCAGTGCTAGCAGGGGCGACACTGAAGCTTTCTTT,CSASRGDTEAFF
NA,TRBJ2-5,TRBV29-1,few,TGCAGCGTTGAACAGCCCCAAGAGACCCAGTACTTC,CSVEQPQETQYF
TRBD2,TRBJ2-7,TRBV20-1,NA,TGCAGTGCTAGACTCTCTAGCGGGCTCCACGAGCAGTACTTC,CSARLSSGLHEQYF
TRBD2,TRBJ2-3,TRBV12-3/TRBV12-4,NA,TGTGCCAGCAGGGAACTAGCGGGAGATATACGCACGGATACGCAGTATTTT,CASRELAGDIRTDTQYF
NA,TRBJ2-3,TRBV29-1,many,TGCAGCGTTGAAGACGGGGTCAGGCTTCCTAGCACAGATACGCAGTATTTT,CSVEDGVRLPSTDTQYF
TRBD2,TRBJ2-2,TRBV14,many,TGTGCCAGCAGCCACGGTCGACTAGCGGTGAACACCGGGGAGCTGTTTTTT,CASSHGRLAVNTGELFF
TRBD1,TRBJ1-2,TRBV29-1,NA,TGCAGCGCAGGGACAGGGGCGGGCTATGGCTACACCTTC,CSAGTGAGYGYTF
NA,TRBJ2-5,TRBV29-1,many,TGCAGCGTTGGAGGACGGAGGACCCAGTACTTC,CSVGGRRTQYF
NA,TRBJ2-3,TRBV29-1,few,TGCAGCGTTGTTCGCCGTGGCGCCACAGATACGCAGTATTTT,CSVVRRGATDTQYF
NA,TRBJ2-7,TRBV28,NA,TGTGCCAGCAGTTTAAAGGGGGTGGGTCCCTACGAGCAGTACTTC,CASSLKGVGPYEQYF
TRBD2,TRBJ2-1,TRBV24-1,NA,TGTGCCACCAGCCTCACTAGCGGGGGCTGGCATGAGCAGTTCTTC,CATSLTSGGWHEQFF
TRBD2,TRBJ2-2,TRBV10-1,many,TGCGCCAGCAGTGGCTCACTAGCGGGATCCGGGGAGCTGTTTTTT,CASSGSLAGSGELFF
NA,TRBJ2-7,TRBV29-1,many,TGCAGCGTTGACACACCGGGATACTACGAGCAGTACTTC,CSVDTPGYYEQYF
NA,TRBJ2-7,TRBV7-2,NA,TGTGCCAGCAGCTTAGTCCCCATAGCCTACGAGCAGTACTTC,CASSLVPIAYEQYF
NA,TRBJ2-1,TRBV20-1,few,TGCAGTGCTCAAGTCGGGGCGGAGGACAATGAGCAGTTCTTC,CSAQVGAEDNEQFF
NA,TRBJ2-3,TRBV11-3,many,TGTGCCAGCAGCTTCTCAGGGGGCACAGATACGCAGTATTTT,CASSFSGGTDTQYF
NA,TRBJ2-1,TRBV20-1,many,TGCAGTGCTAGAGATGAACCCTACAATGAGCAGTTCTTC,CSARDEPYNEQFF
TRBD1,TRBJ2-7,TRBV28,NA,TGTGCCAGCGGACAGGGCGCATCAGTACCCTACGAGCAGTACTTC,CASGQGASVPYEQYF
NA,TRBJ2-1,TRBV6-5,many,TGTGCCAGCAGTTCGGACTATAACTCCTACAATGAGCAGTTCTTC,CASSSDYNSYNEQFF
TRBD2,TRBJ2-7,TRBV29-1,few,TGCAGCGTTCTAGCGGGAGGGCACGAGCAGTACTTC,CSVLAGGHEQYF
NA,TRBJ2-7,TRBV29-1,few,TGCAGCGTTGACCTTGGAGGGGGCTCCTACGAGCAGTACTTC,CSVDLGGGSYEQYF
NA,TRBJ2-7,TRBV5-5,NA,TGTGCCAGCAGCCTCGGGACTCTAACCGCCTACGAGCAGTACTTC,CASSLGTLTAYEQYF
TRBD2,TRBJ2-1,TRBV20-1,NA,TGCAGTGCTAGACCCGGACTAGCGGGATGGTACAATGAGCAGTTCTTC,CSARPGLAGWYNEQFF
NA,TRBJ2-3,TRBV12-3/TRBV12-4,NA,TGTGCCAGCAGTTTGATCGGGCCAGACACAGATACGCAGTATTTT,CASSLIGPDTDTQYF
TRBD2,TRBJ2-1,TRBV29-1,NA,TGCAGCGGCCTAGCGGGGAACAATGAGCAGTTCTTC,CSGLAGNNEQFF
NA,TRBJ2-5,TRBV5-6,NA,TGTGCCAGCAGCTTATTCCAGGGGTCTCTGGAGACCCAGTACTTC,CASSLFQGSLETQYF
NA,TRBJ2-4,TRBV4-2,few,TGTGCCAGCAGCCAAGACGGTGCCAAAAACATTCAGTACTTC,CASSQDGAKNIQYF
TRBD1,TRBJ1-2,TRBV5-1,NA,TGCGCCAGCAGCACGGGACAGGGAAACTATGGCTACACCTTC,CASSTGQGNYGYTF
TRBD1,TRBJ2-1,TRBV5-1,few,TGCGCCAGCAGCACGCGGACAGGGGGCTGGTATGAGCAGTTCTTC,CASSTRTGGWYEQFF
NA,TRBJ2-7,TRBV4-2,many,TGTGCCAGCAGCCAATCCCAAGGGTCTAGCGCGGGATGGGAGCAGTACTTC,CASSQSQGSSAGWEQYF
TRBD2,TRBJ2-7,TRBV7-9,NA,TGTGCCAGCAGCACCTTAGCGGGAGGAATTTCCTACGAGCAGTACTTC,CASSTLAGGISYEQYF
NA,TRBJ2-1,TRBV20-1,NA,TGCAGTGCTAACGGAGCCACGGCCTACAATGAGCAGTTCTTC,CSANGATAYNEQFF
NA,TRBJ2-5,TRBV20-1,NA,TGCAGTGCTAGAGCCACAGGGTCACAAGAGACCCAGTACTTC,CSARATGSQETQYF